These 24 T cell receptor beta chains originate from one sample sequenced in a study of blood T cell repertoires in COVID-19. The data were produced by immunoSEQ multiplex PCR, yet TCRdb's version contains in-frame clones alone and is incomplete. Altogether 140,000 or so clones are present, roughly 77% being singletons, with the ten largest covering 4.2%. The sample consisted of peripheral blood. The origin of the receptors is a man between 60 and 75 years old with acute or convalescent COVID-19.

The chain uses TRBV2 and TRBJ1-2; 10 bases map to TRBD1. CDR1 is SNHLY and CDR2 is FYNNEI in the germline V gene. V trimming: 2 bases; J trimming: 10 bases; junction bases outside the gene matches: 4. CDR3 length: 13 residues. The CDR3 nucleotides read TGTGCCAGCAGTGAAAGGGACAGGGGAGACTACACCTTC. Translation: CASSERDRGDYTF.

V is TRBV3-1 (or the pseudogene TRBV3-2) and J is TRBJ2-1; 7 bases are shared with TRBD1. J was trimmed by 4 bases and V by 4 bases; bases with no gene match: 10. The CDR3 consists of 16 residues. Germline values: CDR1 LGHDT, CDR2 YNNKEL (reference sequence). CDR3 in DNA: TGTGCCAGCAGCCCCTCGACAGGGTGGGGGTACAATGAGCAGTTCTTC. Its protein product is CASSPSTGWGYNEQFF.

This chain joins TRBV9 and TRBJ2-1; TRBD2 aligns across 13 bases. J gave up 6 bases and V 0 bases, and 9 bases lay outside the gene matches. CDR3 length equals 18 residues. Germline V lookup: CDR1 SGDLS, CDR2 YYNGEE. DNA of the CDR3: TGTGCCAGCAGCGTAGGGTGGACTAGCGGGAGAATGGGCAATGAGCAGTTCTTC. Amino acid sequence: CASSVGWTSGRMGNEQFF.

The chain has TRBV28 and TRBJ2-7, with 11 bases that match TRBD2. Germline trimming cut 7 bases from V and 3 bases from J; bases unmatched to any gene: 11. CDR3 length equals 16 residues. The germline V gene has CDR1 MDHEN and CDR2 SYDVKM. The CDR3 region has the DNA TGTGCCAGCACTAGCGGGAGGACCCATGCCCTCTACGAGCAGTACTTC. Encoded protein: CASTSGRTHALYEQYF.

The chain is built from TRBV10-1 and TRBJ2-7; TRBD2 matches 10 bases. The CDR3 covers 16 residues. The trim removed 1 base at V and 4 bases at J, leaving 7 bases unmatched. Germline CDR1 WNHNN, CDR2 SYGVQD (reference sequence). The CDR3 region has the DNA TGCGCCAGCAGTGAGTTTGACGCTAGCGGGAGTTACGAGCAGTACTTC. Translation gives CASSEFDASGSYEQYF.

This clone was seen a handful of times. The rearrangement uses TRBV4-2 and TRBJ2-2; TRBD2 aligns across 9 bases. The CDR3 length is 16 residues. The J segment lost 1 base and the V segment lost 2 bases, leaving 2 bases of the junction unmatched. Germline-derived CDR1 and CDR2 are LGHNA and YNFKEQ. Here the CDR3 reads CASSQYSGGNTGELFF. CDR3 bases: TGTGCCAGCAGCCAATATAGCGGGGGGAACACCGGGGAGCTGTTTTTT.

The CDR3 loop is CASSGRGGINTGELFF. DNA of the CDR3: TGTGCCAGCAGTGGAAGAGGCGGGATAAACACCGGGGAGCTGTTTTTT. The chain has TRBV2 and TRBJ2-2; tentatively, D is TRBD2 (6 bases). Germline V gene lookup returns CDR1 SNHLY and CDR2 FYNNEI. V dropped 4 bases and J dropped 2 bases, with 14 bases sitting between them. The CDR3 runs to 16 residues.

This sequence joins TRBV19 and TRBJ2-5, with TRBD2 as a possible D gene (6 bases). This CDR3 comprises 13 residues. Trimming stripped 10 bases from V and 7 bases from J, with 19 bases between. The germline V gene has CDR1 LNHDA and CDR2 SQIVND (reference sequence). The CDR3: CATAGYGGGTQYF. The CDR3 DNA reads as TGTGCCACGGCGGGGTACGGTGGAGGGACCCAGTACTTC.

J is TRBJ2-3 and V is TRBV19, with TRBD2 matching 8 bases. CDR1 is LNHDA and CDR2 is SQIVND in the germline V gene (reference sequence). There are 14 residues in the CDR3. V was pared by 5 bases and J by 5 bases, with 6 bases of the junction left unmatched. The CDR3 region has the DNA TGTGCCAGTAGTGTTACGGGACTAGGAGATACGCAGTATTTT. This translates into CASSVTGLGDTQYF.

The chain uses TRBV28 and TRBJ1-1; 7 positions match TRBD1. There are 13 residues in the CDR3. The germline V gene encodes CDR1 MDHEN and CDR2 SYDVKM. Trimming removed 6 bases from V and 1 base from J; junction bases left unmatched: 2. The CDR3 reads CASRGGWNTEAFF. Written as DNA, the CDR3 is TGTGCCAGCAGAGGGGGCTGGAACACTGAAGCTTTCTTT.

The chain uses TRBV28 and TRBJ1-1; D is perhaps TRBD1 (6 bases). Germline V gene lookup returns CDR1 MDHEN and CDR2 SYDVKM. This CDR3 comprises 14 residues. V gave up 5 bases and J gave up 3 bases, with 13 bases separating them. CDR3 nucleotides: TGTGCCAGCAGTCCCGGGGGGCGACACACTGAAGCTTTCTTT. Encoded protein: CASSPGGRHTEAFF.

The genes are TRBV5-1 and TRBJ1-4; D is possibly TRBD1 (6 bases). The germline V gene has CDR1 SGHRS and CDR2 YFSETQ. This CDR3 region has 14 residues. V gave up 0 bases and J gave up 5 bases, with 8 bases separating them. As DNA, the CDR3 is TGCGCCAGCAGCTTGGACAGGGTAAATGAAAAACTGTTTTTT. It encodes CASSLDRVNEKLFF.

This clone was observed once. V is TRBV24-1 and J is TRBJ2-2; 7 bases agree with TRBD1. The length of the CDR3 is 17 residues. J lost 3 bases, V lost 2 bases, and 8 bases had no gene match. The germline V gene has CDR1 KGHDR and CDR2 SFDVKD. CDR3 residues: CATSDYEGAADTGELFF. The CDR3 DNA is TGTGCCACCAGTGATTACGAGGGGGCAGCGGACACCGGGGAGCTGTTTTTT.

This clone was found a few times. The CDR3 DNA reads as TGTGCCAGCAGCCAAGATCTTGGAGGATTCGGCTATAATTCACCCCTCCACTTT. Translating gives CASSQDLGGFGYNSPLHF. The V call is TRBV3-1 (or the pseudogene TRBV3-2), the J call TRBJ1-6; D not resolved. CDR1 LGHDT and CDR2 YNNKEL come from the germline V gene (reference sequence). The CDR3 is made up of 18 amino acids. Trimming shortened V by 0 bases and J by 3 bases, and 15 bases separated the two germline ends.

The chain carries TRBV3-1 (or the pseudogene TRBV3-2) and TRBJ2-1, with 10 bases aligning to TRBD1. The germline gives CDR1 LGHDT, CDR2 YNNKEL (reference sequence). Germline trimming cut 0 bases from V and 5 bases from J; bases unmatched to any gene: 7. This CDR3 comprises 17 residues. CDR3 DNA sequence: TGTGCCAGCAGCCAAGACCTCGGGACAGGGGTCAACAATGAGCAGTTCTTC. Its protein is CASSQDLGTGVNNEQFF.

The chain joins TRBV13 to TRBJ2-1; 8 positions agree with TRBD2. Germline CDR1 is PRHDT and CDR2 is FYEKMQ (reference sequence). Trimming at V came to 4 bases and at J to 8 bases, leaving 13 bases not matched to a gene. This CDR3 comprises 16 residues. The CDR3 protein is CASSSDLERETDEQFF. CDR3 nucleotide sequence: TGTGCCAGCAGCTCCGACCTTGAGCGGGAGACTGATGAGCAGTTCTTC.

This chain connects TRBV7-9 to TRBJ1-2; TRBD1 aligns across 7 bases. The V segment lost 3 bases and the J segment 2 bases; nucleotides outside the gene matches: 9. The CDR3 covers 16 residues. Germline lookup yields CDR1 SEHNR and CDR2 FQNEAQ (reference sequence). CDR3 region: CASSFNRDSENYGYTF. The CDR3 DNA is TGTGCCAGCAGCTTTAACCGGGACAGCGAAAACTATGGCTACACCTTC. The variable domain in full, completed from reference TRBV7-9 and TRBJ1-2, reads DTGVSQNPRHKITKRGQNVTFRCDPISEHNRLYWYRQTLGQGPEFLTYFQNEAQLEKSRLLSDRFSAERPKGSFSTLEIQRTEQGDSAMYLCASSFNRDSENYGYTFGSGTRLTVV.

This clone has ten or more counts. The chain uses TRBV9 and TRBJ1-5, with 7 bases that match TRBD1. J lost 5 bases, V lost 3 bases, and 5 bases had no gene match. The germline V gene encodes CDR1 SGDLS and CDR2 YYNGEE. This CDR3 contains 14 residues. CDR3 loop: CASSAGTDYQPQHF. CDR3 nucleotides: TGTGCCAGCAGCGCCGGGACAGATTATCAGCCCCAGCATTTT.

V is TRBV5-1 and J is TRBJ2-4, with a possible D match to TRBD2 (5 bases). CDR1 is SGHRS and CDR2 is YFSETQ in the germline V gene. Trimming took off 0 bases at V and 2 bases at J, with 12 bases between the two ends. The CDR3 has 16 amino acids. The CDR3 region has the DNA TGCGCCAGCAGCTTGGCCCTCGGGGAGACCAAAAACATTCAGTACTTC. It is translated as CASSLALGETKNIQYF.

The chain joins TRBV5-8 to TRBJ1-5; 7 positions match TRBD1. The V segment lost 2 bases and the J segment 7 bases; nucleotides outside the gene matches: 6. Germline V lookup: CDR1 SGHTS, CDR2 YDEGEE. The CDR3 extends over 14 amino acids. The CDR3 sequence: CASSFVRGRQPQHF. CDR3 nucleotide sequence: TGTGCCAGCAGCTTTGTGAGGGGGCGGCAGCCCCAGCATTTT.

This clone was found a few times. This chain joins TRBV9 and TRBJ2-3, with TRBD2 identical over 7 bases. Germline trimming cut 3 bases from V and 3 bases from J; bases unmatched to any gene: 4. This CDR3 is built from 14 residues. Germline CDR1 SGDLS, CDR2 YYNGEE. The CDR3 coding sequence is TGTGCCAGCAGCGGGAGCGGGACTACAGATACGCAGTATTTT. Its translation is CASSGSGTTDTQYF. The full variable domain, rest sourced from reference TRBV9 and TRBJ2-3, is DSGVTQTPKHLITATGQRVTLRCSPRSGDLSVYWYQQSLDQGLQFLIQYYNGEERAKGNILERFSAQQFPDLHSELNLSSLELGDSALYFCASSGSGTTDTQYFGPGTRLTVL.

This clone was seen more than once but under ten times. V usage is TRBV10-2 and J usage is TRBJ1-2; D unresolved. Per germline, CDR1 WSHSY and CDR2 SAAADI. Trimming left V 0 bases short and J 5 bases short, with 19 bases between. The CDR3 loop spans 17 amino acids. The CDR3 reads CASSESILDSLAYGYTF. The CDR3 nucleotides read TGCGCCAGCAGTGAGTCGATCCTAGATTCTCTTGCTTATGGCTACACCTTC.

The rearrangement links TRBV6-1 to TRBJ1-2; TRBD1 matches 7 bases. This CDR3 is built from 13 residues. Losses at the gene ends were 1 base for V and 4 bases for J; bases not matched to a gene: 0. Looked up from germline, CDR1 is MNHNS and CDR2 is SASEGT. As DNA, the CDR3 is TGTGCCAGCAGTGAAGGGGACAGCTATGGCTACACCTTC. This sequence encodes CASSEGDSYGYTF.

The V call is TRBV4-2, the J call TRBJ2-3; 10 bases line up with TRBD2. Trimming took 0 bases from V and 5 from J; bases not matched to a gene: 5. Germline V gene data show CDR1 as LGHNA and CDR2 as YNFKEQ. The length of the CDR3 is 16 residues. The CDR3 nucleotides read TGTGCCAGCAGCCAAGACCTAGCGGGAGTAGGAGATACGCAGTATTTT. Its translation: CASSQDLAGVGDTQYF.